The 25 T cell receptor beta chains below come from one sample, sequenced in a study of cytotoxic CD8 clonotypes in ibrutinib-treated CLL. Data came from immunoSEQ multiplex PCR; TCRdb stores just in-frame clones and leaves some out. The table includes 250,000 to 350,000 clones, approximately 76% detected once. This sample comprised PBMCs, obtained at disease progression, from a patient treated with ibrutinib. The source of these receptors is a human donor with chronic lymphocytic leukemia.

This clone occurred once. The chain couples TRBV20-1 to TRBJ2-3, with unresolved D. There are 8 residues in the CDR3. Germline V gene lookup returns CDR1 DFQATT and CDR2 SNEGSKA (reference sequence). CDR3 in amino acids: CSPDTQYF. The CDR3 coding sequence is TGCAGCCCAGATACGCAGTATTTT.

DNA for the CDR3: TGTGCCAGCAGTTACTCTGTATCCTGGACAGATACGCAGTATTTT. It codes for CASSYSVSWTDTQYF. The genes are TRBV6-5 and TRBJ2-3; no firm D call. Germline values: CDR1 MNHEY, CDR2 SVGAGI. V lost 0 bases to trimming and J lost 3 bases, with 10 bases between them. This CDR3 spans 15 amino acids.

The chain employs TRBV27 and TRBJ2-7; TRBD1 aligns across 8 bases. V was pared by 3 bases and J by 6 bases, with 4 bases of the junction left unmatched. The CDR3 extends over 13 amino acids. In germline, CDR1 is MNHEY, CDR2 SMNVEV (reference sequence). CDR3 nucleotide sequence: TGTGCCAGCAGTTTTCAGGGGGCTGTCGAGCAGTACTTC. This sequence encodes CASSFQGAVEQYF.

The genes are TRBV18 and TRBJ1-4; D not certain. Germline CDR1 and CDR2: KGHSH and LQKENI. V shed 2 bases and J shed 2 bases, with 9 bases lying between them. This CDR3 comprises 15 residues. CDR3 sequence: CASSPIKTTNEKLFF. In nucleotides, the CDR3 is TGTGCCAGCTCACCAATAAAGACTACTAATGAAAAACTGTTTTTT.

This clone appeared a single time. The chain uses TRBV2 and TRBJ2-3; weak D call: TRBD1 (6 bases). The CDR3 length is 13 residues. V lost 8 bases and J 2 bases, leaving 11 bases between the germline ends. In germline, CDR1 is SNHLY, CDR2 FYNNEI. In DNA form, the CDR3 reads TGTGCCAGCGCCGGGGACATCACAGATACGCAGTATTTT. Its protein product is CASAGDITDTQYF.

This rearrangement joins TRBV29-1 to TRBJ1-2; perhaps TRBD1 as D (6 bases). The CDR3 runs 12 residues. Trimming removed 6 bases at V and 4 bases at J, with 12 bases between. In germline, CDR1 is SQVTM, CDR2 ANQGSEA. The CDR3 sequence is CSVGGGGYGYTF. CDR3 bases: TGCAGCGTCGGAGGGGGGGGCTATGGCTACACCTTC. Combining the CDR3 with reference TRBV29-1 and TRBJ1-2 gives the whole variable domain SAVISQKPSRDICQRGTSLTIQCQVDSQVTMMFWYRQQPGQSLTLIATANQGSEATYESGFVIDKFPISRPNLTFSTLTVSNMSPEDSSIYLCSVGGGGYGYTFGSGTRLTVV.

The gene calls are TRBV7-2 and TRBJ2-3; D remains unclear. With 1 base removed from V and 5 bases from J, the gap between germline ends came to 16 bases. Germline CDR1 SGHTA, CDR2 FQGNSA. This CDR3 contains 16 residues. CDR3 sequence reads: CASSLVPLSGVDTQYF. The CDR3 DNA is TGTGCCAGCAGCTTAGTCCCTCTCTCTGGGGTAGATACGCAGTATTTT.

The rearrangement uses TRBV7-9 and TRBJ2-1; D may be TRBD1 (6 bases). CDR3 size: 14 residues. Trimming removed 3 bases from V and 5 bases from J, with 11 bases in between. CDR1 is SEHNR and CDR2 is FQNEAQ in the germline V gene (reference sequence). The CDR3: CASSFGTTDNEQFF. CDR3 DNA: TGTGCCAGCAGCTTCGGGACAACTGACAATGAGCAGTTCTTC.

A word on this clone: A much larger clone sits a single nucleotide away, making a read error possible. The CDR3 here is CASSLMVGTEAFF. The CDR3 bases are TGTGCCAGCAGCCTGATGGTCGGCACTGAAGCTTTCTTT. The rearrangement uses TRBV11-2 and TRBJ1-1; D gene unclear. The CDR3 totals 13 residues. Germline V CDR1 and CDR2: SGHAT, FQNNGV. The V end lost 5 bases, the J end lost 4 bases, and 11 bases lay between the germline ends.

The V and J genes are TRBV28 and TRBJ2-1, with 7 bases matching TRBD1. J lost 4 bases, V lost 7 bases, and 7 bases had no gene match. The CDR3 is made up of 14 amino acids. CDR1 is MDHEN, CDR2 SYDVKM, per germline. The CDR3 reads CASIHRGIYNEQFF. CDR3 in DNA: TGTGCCAGCATTCACAGGGGAATATACAATGAGCAGTTCTTC. The variable domain in full, with the rest retrieved from reference TRBV28 and TRBJ2-1, is DVKVTQSSRYLVKRTGEKVFLECVQDMDHENMFWYRQDPGLGLRLIYFSYDVKMKEKGDIPEGYSVSREKKERFSLILESASTNQTSMYLCASIHRGIYNEQFFGPGTRLTVL.

This clone was detected a few times. The gene calls are TRBV9 and TRBJ1-2; TRBD1 matches 7 bases. V was pared by 5 bases and J by 6 bases, with 13 bases of the junction left unmatched. This CDR3 region has 15 residues. The V gene's germline CDR1 is SGDLS and CDR2 YYNGEE. CDR3 loop: CASRERPTGFHGYTF. The CDR3 DNA sequence: TGTGCCAGCAGAGAACGCCCGACAGGGTTTCATGGCTACACCTTC.

CDR3 region: CASSSRGLNTEAFF. The CDR3 region has the DNA TGTGCCAGCAGCTCCCGGGGATTAAACACTGAAGCTTTCTTT. The chain employs TRBV9 and TRBJ1-1; D not certain. Germline CDR1 SGDLS, CDR2 YYNGEE. CDR3 length: 14 amino acids. Between the trimmed V and J ends, which lost 4 bases and 2 bases, there was a span of 12 bases.

The chain recombines TRBV6-5 with TRBJ1-5; 7 bases are a match to TRBD1. V gave up 4 bases and J gave up 4 bases; unmatched junction bases: 7. Germline values: CDR1 MNHEY, CDR2 SVGAGI. CDR3 length equals 15 residues. The chain's CDR3 is CASSSLTGSNQPQHF. CDR3 sequence (DNA): TGTGCCAGCAGTTCCTTGACAGGGTCGAATCAGCCCCAGCATTTT.

V usage is TRBV7-8 and J usage is TRBJ1-2, with no clear D. There are 13 residues in the CDR3. V lost 2 bases, J lost 2 bases, and 6 bases lay in between. Germline values: CDR1 SGHVS, CDR2 FQNEAQ. CDR3 sequence: CASSLHTNYGYTF. The CDR3 DNA reads as TGTGCCAGCAGCTTACACACGAACTATGGCTACACCTTC.

This clone was recorded a few times. The chain is built from TRBV6-4 and TRBJ1-2; weak D call: TRBD1 (6 bases). Germline assignment: CDR1 MRHNA and CDR2 SNTAGT. This CDR3 spans 18 amino acids. V lost 5 bases and J 4 bases, leaving 26 bases between the germline ends. The CDR3 sequence is CASSTAPVDHREGYGYTF. The CDR3 region has the DNA TGTGCCAGCAGTACGGCCCCTGTCGATCACAGGGAAGGCTATGGCTACACCTTC.

V usage is TRBV5-1 and J usage is TRBJ2-1, with 14 bases identical to TRBD2. From germline, CDR1 is SGHRS and CDR2 YFSETQ. The V gene end was trimmed by 3 bases and the J gene end by 4 bases; junction bases not matched to a gene: 6. This CDR3 has 17 amino acids. DNA of the CDR3: TGCGCCAGCAGCTATAGACTAGCGGGAGGGCCGTACAATGAGCAGTTCTTC. Protein sequence: CASSYRLAGGPYNEQFF.

This clone has only one observation. The V call is TRBV5-6, the J call TRBJ1-2; 8 nucleotides match TRBD1. This CDR3 has 15 amino acids. Losses at the gene ends were 0 bases for V and 4 bases for J; bases not matched to a gene: 5. Germline V CDR1 and CDR2: SGHDT, YYEEEE. For the CDR3, the DNA is TGTGCCAGCAGCTTGGACAGGGGGAGTGCCTATGGCTACACCTTC. Translated, it gives CASSLDRGSAYGYTF.

The rearrangement joins TRBV4-1 to TRBJ2-4, with 9 bases lining up with TRBD2. Germline V CDR1 and CDR2: MGHRA, YSYEKL. V lost 1 base to trimming and J lost 1 base; unmatched junction nucleotides: 8. CDR3 length equals 18 residues. The CDR3 loop reads CASSQADAGGPAKNIQYF. The CDR3 nucleotides are TGCGCCAGCAGCCAAGCGGACGCGGGGGGGCCTGCCAAAAACATTCAGTACTTC.

V usage is TRBV9 and J usage is TRBJ1-2, with D unresolved. V dropped 2 bases and J dropped 3 bases, with 8 bases sitting between them. The CDR3 is 13 residues long. Germline assignment: CDR1 SGDLS and CDR2 YYNGEE. CDR3 region: CASSVGLYYGYTF. Written as DNA, the CDR3 is TGTGCCAGCAGCGTCGGACTTTACTATGGCTACACCTTC.

The CDR3 region is CVCGEQGYEQYF. Written as DNA, the CDR3 is TGTGTTTGTGGGGAGCAGGGCTACGAGCAGTACTTC. The chain employs TRBV28 and TRBJ2-7; TRBD1 or TRBD2 may be the D gene (5 bases each). Germline V CDR1 and CDR2: MDHEN, SYDVKM. The CDR3 contains 12 residues.

The gene calls are TRBV9 and TRBJ2-5; 13 bases are a match to TRBD2. The junction had 18 bases not matched to a gene; V was cut back by 4 bases and J by 0 bases. The CDR3 spans 21 residues. Germline V gene sequence: CDR1 SGDLS, CDR2 YYNGEE. The DNA for the CDR3 is TGTGCCAGCAGCCCCCGCCCCGGACTAGCGGGAGTGACCCGACACCAAGAGACCCAGTACTTC. This encodes CASSPRPGLAGVTRHQETQYF.

The rearrangement joins TRBV5-1 to TRBJ2-7; possibly TRBD1 for D (6 bases). CDR3 length: 16 residues. V was pared by 3 bases and J by 0 bases, with 16 bases between. In germline, CDR1 is SGHRS, CDR2 YFSETQ. CDR3 DNA: TGCGCCAGCAGCTCACCATCAGGGGTCAGCTCCTACGAGCAGTACTTC. Translation gives CASSSPSGVSSYEQYF. The full variable domain, its missing parts supplied by reference TRBV5-1 and TRBJ2-7, is KAGVTQTPRYLIKTRGQQVTLSCSPISGHRSVSWYQQTPGQGLQFLFEYFSETQRNKGNFPGRFSGRQFSNSRSEMNVSTLELGDSALYLCASSSPSGVSSYEQYFGPGTRLTVT.

This clone was observed once. This chain links TRBV4-1 with TRBJ2-2; D perhaps matches TRBD1 (6 bases). V lost 5 bases and J 6 bases, leaving 13 bases between the germline ends. Per germline, CDR1 MGHRA and CDR2 YSYEKL. The CDR3 is made up of 14 amino acids. Here the CDR3 reads CASSGRGGAGELFF. In DNA form, the CDR3 reads TGCGCCAGCAGCGGAAGAGGGGGAGCCGGGGAGCTGTTTTTT.

The CDR3 coding sequence is TGTGCCAGCAGCCGTGGACTAGCGGGGGAGCGGCAGTTCTTC. Its translation: CASSRGLAGERQFF. J is TRBJ2-1 and V is TRBV11-3, with TRBD2 matching 13 bases. V dropped 5 bases and J dropped 12; count of bases not matched to a gene: 7. The CDR3 totals 14 residues. In germline, CDR1 is SGHNT, CDR2 YENEEA.

This chain links TRBV4-1 with TRBJ2-7, with 13 bases matching TRBD2. Germline trimming cut 5 bases from V and 5 bases from J; bases unmatched to any gene: 12. This CDR3 region has 17 residues. Germline V gene sequence: CDR1 MGHRA, CDR2 YSYEKL. DNA of the CDR3: TGCGCCAGCAGCACGATACTAGCGGGAGGGGGTTTGGACGAGCAGTACTTC. Protein: CASSTILAGGGLDEQYF.